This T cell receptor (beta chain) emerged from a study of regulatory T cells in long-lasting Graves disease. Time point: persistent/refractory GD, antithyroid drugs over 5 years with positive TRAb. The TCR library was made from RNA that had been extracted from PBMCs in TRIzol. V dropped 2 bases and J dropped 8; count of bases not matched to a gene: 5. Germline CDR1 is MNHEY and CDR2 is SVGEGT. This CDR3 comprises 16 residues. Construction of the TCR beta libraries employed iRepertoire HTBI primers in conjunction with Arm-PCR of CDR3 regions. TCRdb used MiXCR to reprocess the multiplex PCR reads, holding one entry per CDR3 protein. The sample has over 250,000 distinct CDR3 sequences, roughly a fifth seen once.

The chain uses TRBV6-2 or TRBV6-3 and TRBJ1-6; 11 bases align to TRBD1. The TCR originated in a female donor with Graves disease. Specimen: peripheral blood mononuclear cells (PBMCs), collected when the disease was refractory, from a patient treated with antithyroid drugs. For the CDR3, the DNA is TGTGCCAGCAGTTACGGGACAGGGGGTTTGGATTCACCCCTCCACTTT. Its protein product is CASSYGTGGLDSPLHF.